The 8 T cell receptor beta chains below all came from one sample that was sequenced in a study of naive and memory T cell subsets. An equimolar mix of two oligonucleotides served as the beta constant-region primer for TRBC1 and TRBC2. Nested alpha and beta constant-region primers with the SP2 primer drove four PCR rounds on ligated cDNA. One entry per CDR3 protein results from TCRdb running MiXCR on the UMI-ligation and nested PCR reads. The table lists more than 100,000 distinct CDR3 sequences, roughly 36% of them singletons. Material for sequencing was central memory CD4+ T cells from blood. The receptors stem from a human donor in good health.

The chain employs TRBV6-5 and TRBJ2-1; 8 nucleotides align to TRBD2. The CDR3 totals 16 residues. Germline lookup yields CDR1 MNHEY and CDR2 SVGAGI. J lost 5 bases, V lost 5 bases, and 11 bases had no gene match. In DNA, the CDR3 is TGTGCCAGCAGTGGATACGGACTAGCAAGCGACAATGAGCAGTTCTTC. Translated: CASSGYGLASDNEQFF.

This clonotype occurred a few times. V and J are TRBV14 and TRBJ2-2, with TRBD2 as a possible D gene (5 bases). V lost 3 bases, J lost 4 bases, and 12 bases lay in between. The CDR3 length is 15 residues. The germline V gene has CDR1 SGHDN and CDR2 FVKESK. CDR3 in amino acids: CASSQGKRPTGELFF. The CDR3, as DNA: TGTGCCAGCAGCCAGGGAAAGCGGCCCACCGGGGAGCTGTTTTTT.

The chain carries TRBV7-2 and TRBJ1-1; TRBD1 might be the D (6 bases). The CDR3 has 14 amino acids. Germline assignment: CDR1 SGHTA and CDR2 FQGNSA. The V gene lost 5 bases and the J gene lost 5 bases, with 15 bases spanning the gap. The CDR3 sequence is CASSLGGVQTEAFF. DNA for the CDR3: TGTGCCAGCAGCCTAGGGGGGGTGCAAACTGAAGCTTTCTTT.

This clonotype appeared many times. This rearrangement joins TRBV11-2 to TRBJ2-3; D is undetermined. V gave up 3 bases and J gave up 6 bases, with 7 bases separating them. Germline lookup yields CDR1 SGHAT and CDR2 FQNNGV. The CDR3 extends over 12 amino acids. CDR3 coding DNA: TGTGCCAGCAGCTTGCCGGGCGATACGCAGTATTTT. Its translation is CASSLPGDTQYF.

The CDR3 nucleotides are TGCAGTGCTAGTGGGGGTTCTCTTGGGAATTCACCCCTCCACTTT. It codes for CSASGGSLGNSPLHF. The chain links TRBV20-1 to TRBJ1-6; D possibly corresponds to TRBD1 (5 bases). The CDR3 has 15 amino acids. V lost 3 bases, J lost 7 bases, and 16 bases lay in between. Germline loops: CDR1 DFQATT, CDR2 SNEGSKA (reference sequence).

This sequence joins TRBV3-1 and TRBJ2-3; 14 bases are shared with TRBD2. After removal of 4 bases from V and 4 bases from J, the junction contained 4 bases not matched to a gene. The CDR3 consists of 16 residues. Germline CDR1 reads LGHDT; CDR2 reads YNNKEL (reference sequence). The chain's CDR3 is CASSLRLAGGPDTQYF. CDR3 nucleotides: TGTGCCAGCAGCCTTAGACTAGCGGGAGGGCCAGATACGCAGTATTTT.

As DNA, the CDR3 is TGTGCCAGCAGTTTAAGGGCGCCGGGGCGGGAGGACGAGCAGTACTTC. This encodes CASSLRAPGREDEQYF. The rearrangement uses TRBV12-3 or TRBV12-4 and TRBJ2-7; 8 bases align to TRBD2. Trimming removed 2 bases from V and 5 bases from J; junction bases left unmatched: 11. This CDR3 has 16 amino acids.

This chain links TRBV6-2 or TRBV6-3 with TRBJ1-5, with no clear D. Trimming took off 0 bases at V and 1 base at J, with 16 bases between the two ends. The CDR3 loop spans 18 amino acids. Germline CDR1 reads MNHEY; CDR2 reads SVGEGT. CDR3 DNA: TGTGCCAGCAGTTACTCGTTTGGATTAGGTTCGAGCAATCAGCCCCAGCATTTT. It is translated as CASSYSFGLGSSNQPQHF.